This TCR beta chain was found in a study of T cell repertoires in cytomegalovirus infection. Study in general: It can be stated that public TCR beta signatures indicated CMV infection as well as a matching HLA type. Notes on the study in general: Clonotype analysis showed dominance of the ex vivo response by HLA-C-restricted CMV-specific TCR beta clonotypes.

TCRdb used MiXCR to reprocess the reads, holding one entry per CDR3 protein. The sample lists 100,000 to 150,000 distinct CDR3 sequences, over 25% seen once, with roughly 53% in the top ten. In this sample, this clonotype turned up a few times. Its specificity is unknown. This specimen consisted of CD8+ T cells from cultured PBMCs, obtained from culture after CMV antigen stimulation. This sequence was found in a human donor in good health (CMV status not recorded). Some clones in this sample may be carry-over from other donors' samples.

As DNA, the CDR3 is TGTGCCACCCGATGGCTAGCGGGGAGCCAAGAGACCCAGTACTTC. It translates to CATRWLAGSQETQYF. The chain carries TRBV12-3 or TRBV12-4 and TRBJ2-5; 9 positions match TRBD2. V lost 10 bases and J lost 1; bases outside the gene matches: 10. The CDR3 contains 15 residues.